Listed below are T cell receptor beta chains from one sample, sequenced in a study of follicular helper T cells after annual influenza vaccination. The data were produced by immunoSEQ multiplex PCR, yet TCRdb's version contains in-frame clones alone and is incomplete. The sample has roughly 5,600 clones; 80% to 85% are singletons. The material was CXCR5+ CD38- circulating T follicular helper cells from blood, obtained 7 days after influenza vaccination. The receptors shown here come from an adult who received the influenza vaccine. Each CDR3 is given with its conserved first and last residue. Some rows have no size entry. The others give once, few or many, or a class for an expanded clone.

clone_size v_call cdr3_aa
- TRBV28 CASWRYDNEQFF
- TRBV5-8 CASRPTGGVRGNSPLHF
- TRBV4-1 CASSRQGGDNQPQHF
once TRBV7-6 CASGGPVNTEAFF
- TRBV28 CASKVPQGTDTQYF
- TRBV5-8 CASNRLAGVVETQYF
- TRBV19 CASSPYRMNTEAFF
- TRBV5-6 CASSLAGTSGTGEQYF
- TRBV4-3 CASSQERVKGGELFF
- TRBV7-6 CASSLTRIGELFF